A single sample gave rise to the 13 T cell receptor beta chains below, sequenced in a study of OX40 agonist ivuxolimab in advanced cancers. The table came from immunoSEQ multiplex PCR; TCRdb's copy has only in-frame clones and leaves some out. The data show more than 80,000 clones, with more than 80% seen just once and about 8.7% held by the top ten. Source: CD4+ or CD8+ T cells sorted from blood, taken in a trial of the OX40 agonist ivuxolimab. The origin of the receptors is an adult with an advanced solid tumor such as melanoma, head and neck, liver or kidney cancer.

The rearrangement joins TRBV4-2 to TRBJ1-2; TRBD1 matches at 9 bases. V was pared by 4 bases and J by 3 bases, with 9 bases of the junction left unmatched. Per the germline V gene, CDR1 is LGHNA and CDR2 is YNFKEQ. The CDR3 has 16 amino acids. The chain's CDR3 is CASSRWGWDRDYGYTF. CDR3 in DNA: TGTGCCAGCAGCCGATGGGGCTGGGACAGGGACTATGGCTACACCTTC.

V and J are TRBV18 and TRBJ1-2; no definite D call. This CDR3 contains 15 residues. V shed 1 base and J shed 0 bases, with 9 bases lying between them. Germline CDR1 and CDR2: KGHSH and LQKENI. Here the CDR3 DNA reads TGTGCCAGCTCACCACTAGAACAGCCTAACTATGGCTACACCTTC. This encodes CASSPLEQPNYGYTF.

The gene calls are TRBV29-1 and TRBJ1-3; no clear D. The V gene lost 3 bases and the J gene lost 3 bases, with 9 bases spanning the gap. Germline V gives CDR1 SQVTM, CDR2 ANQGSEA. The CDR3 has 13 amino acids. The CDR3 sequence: CSVDGGGGNTIYF. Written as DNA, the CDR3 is TGCAGCGTTGACGGAGGCGGTGGAAACACCATATATTTT.

This CDR3 reads CASRHGLAGGYEQYF. DNA of the CDR3: TGTGCCAGCAGACACGGACTAGCGGGAGGCTACGAGCAGTACTTC. The rearrangement links TRBV27 to TRBJ2-7; 14 bases are a match to TRBD2. The CDR3 runs 15 residues. V dropped 6 bases and J dropped 3; count of bases not matched to a gene: 4. CDR1 and CDR2 (germline): MNHEY, SMNVEV (reference sequence).

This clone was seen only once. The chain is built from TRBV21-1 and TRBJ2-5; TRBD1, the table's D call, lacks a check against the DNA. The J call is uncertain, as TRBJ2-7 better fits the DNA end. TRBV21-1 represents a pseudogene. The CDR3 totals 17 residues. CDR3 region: CASSKAMRDKASYEQYF. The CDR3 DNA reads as TGTGCCAGCAGCAAAGCGATGAGGGACAAGGCCTCCTACGAGCAGTACTTC.

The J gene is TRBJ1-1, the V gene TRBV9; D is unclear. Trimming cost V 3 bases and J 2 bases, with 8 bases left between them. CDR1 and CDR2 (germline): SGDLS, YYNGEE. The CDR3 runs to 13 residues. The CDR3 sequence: CASSDGLNTEAFF. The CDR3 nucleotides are TGTGCCAGCAGCGATGGATTAAACACTGAAGCTTTCTTT.

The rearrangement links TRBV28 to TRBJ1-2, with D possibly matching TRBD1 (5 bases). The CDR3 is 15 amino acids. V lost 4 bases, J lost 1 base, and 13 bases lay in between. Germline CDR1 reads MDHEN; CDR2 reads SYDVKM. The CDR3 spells CASSSGVLINYGYTF. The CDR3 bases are TGTGCCAGCAGTTCGGGGGTTTTGATTAACTATGGCTACACCTTC.

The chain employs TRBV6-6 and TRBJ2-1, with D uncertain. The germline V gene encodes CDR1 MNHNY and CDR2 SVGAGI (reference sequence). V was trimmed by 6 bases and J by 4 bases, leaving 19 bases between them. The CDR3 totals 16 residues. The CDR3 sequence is CASSTPGVAEYNEQFF. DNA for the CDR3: TGTGCCAGCAGCACGCCCGGAGTAGCAGAGTACAATGAGCAGTTCTTC.

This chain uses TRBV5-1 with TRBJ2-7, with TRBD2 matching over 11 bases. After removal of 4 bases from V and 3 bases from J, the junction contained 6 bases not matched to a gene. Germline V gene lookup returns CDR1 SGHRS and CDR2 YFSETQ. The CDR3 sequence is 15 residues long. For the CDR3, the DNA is TGCGCCAGCAGCGGAGGACTAGCGGGCCTCTACGAGCAGTACTTC. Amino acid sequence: CASSGGLAGLYEQYF.

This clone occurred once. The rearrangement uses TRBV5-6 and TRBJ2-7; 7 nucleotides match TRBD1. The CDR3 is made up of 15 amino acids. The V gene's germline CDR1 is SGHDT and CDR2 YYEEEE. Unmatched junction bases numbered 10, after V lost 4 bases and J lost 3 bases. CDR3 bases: TGTGCCAGCAGCCCTCGCCGGCCAGGGGGCTACGAGCAGTACTTC. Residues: CASSPRRPGGYEQYF. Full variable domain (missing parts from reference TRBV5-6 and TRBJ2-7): DAGVTQSPTHLIKTRGQQVTLRCSPKSGHDTVSWYQQALGQGPQFIFQYYEEEERQRGNFPDRFSGHQFPNYSSELNVNALLLGDSALYLCASSPRRPGGYEQYFGPGTRLTVT.

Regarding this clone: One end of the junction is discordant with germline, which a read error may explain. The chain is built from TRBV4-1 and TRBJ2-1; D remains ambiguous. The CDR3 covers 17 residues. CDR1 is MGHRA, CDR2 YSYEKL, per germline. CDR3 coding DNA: TGCGCCAGCAGTCAAGGTAGGGCAAGGAGCTCCTACAATGAGCAGTTCTTC. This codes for CASSQGRARSSYNEQFF.

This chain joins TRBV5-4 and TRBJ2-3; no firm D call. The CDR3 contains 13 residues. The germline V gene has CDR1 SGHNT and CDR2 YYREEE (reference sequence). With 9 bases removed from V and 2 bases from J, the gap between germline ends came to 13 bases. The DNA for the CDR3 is TGTGCCACCCTGGAGAGATCCACAGATACGCAGTATTTT. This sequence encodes CATLERSTDTQYF. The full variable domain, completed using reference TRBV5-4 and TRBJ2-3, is ETGVTQSPTHLIKTRGQQVTLRCSSQSGHNTVSWYQQALGQGPQFIFQYYREEENGRGNFPPRFSGLQFPNYSSELNVNALELDDSALYLCATLERSTDTQYFGPGTRLTVL.

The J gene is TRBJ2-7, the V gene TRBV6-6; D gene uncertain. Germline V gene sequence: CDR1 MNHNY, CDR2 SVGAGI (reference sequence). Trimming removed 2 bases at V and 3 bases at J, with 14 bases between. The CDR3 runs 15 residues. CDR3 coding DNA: TGTGCCAGCAGTTACCTGGAAACGAAAGACTACGAGCAGTACTTC. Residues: CASSYLETKDYEQYF.